This T cell receptor (beta chain) was profiled in a study of Graves' ophthalmopathy and Graves' hyperthyroidism. This clonotype showed up many times. RNA transcripts provided the template for amplifying TCR beta CDR3 regions. The first-round RT-PCR employed HTBI primers together with the Qiagen OneStep RT-PCR kit. A multiplex PCR was then performed as the second round. TCRdb re-derived calls from the multiplex PCR reads in MiXCR, one entry per CDR3 protein. The sample records approximately 460,000 distinct CDR3 sequences, about an eighth being singletons. Trimming shortened V by 4 bases and J by 3 bases, and 16 bases separated the two germline ends. CDR3 length: 15 residues. Germline V gene data show CDR1 as MNHEY and CDR2 as SVGAGI.

The receptor comes from a woman aged 25-40 years with Graves' ophthalmopathy. The material sequenced was blood. The chain recombines TRBV6-5 with TRBJ2-7; D may be TRBD1 (6 bases). CDR3 nucleotide sequence: TGTGCCAGCAGTTCAAGGGACACCCGTATCTACGAGCAGTACTTC. This translates into CASSSRDTRIYEQYF.